This TCR beta chain was documented in a study of tumor-infiltrating lymphocytes in localized non-small cell lung cancer. Study context: Several tumor histologies, both smoking statuses, and some post-neoadjuvant chemotherapy samples were included. Each patient gave resected tumor and non-adjacent uninvolved lung tissue.

The germline gives CDR1 KGHSH, CDR2 LQKENI. Trimming removed 5 bases from V and 10 bases from J, with 12 bases in between. This CDR3 comprises 11 residues. Produced via immunoSEQ multiplex PCR; TCRdb's table is partial and in-frame only. Of about 7,000 clones in the sample, around 77% were seen once. This clone was found once. Antigen specificity is unknown. Study-level findings and limits: Recurrence-free survival showed no association with tumor T-cell fraction. Available tissue quantity limited TCR sequencing to a patient subset.

This chain connects TRBV18 to TRBJ2-7; TRBD2 is a possible D gene (5 bases). The sequenced material came from lung tumor tissue. This clonotype originated in a human donor with non-small cell lung cancer. CDR3: CASSFGNLQYF. DNA of the CDR3: TGTGCCAGCTCATTCGGGAACCTACAGTACTTC.